Detailed here is one TCR beta chain. Its antigen target is currently unknown. No much larger clone exists at a distance of one base, and base qualities are not known. Library preparation was by the immunoSEQ multiplex PCR assay. TCRdb mirrors the immuneACCESS table, restricted to in-frame sequences. Some clones are absent from its copies; in checked studies, under half trace to an unresolved V gene, and the reason for the others is unknown. Here the sample has about 94,000 clones; 90% to 96% occur a single time. Jointly, the top ten make up approximately 0.22% of the sample. The CDR3, cysteine through phenylalanine, is 13 amino acids long. Just the 39-base CDR3 DNA is kept, in frame starting at base 1. At the junction V is shortened by 2 bases and J by 2 bases, with 5 bases in between. The CDR1 and CDR2 encoded by the germline V gene are SGDLS and YYNGEE. The data are from a study of technical replicates of blood from four donors (dated by TCRdb to 2016 to 2017).

The rearranged chain carries TRBV9 and TRBJ2-1; tentative D gene TRBD2, with 5 bases matching. The sequencing sample was made of T cells isolated from PBMCs. This receptor was identified in a human donor in good health. The bases are TGTGCCAGCAGCGTCGGGGCCTACAATGAGCAGTTCTTC. This sequence encodes CASSVGAYNEQFF.